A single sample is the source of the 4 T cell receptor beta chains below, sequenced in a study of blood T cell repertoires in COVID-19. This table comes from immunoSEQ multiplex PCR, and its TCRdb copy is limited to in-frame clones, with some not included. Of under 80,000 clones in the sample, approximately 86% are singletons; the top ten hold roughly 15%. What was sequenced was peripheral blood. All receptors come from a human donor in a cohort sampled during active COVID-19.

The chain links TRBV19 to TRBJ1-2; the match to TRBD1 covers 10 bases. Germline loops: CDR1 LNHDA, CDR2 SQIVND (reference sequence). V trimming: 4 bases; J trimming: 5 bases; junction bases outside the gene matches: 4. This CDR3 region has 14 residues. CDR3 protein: CASSTRTGGYGYTF. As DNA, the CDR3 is TGTGCCAGTAGTACCCGGACAGGGGGTTATGGCTACACCTTC.

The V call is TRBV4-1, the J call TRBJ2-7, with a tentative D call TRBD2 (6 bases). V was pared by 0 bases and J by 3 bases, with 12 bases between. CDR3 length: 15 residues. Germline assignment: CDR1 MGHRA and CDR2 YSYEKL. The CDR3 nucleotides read TGCGCCAGCAGCCAAGAGGCGGGACGGAACTACGAGCAGTACTTC. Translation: CASSQEAGRNYEQYF.

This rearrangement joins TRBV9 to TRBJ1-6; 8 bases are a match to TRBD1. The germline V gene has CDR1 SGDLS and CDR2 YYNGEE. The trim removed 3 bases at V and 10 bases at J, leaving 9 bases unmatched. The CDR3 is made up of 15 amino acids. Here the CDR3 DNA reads TGTGCCAGCAGCGGGGCCGGGACAGGCCAATCACCCCTCCACTTT. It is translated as CASSGAGTGQSPLHF.

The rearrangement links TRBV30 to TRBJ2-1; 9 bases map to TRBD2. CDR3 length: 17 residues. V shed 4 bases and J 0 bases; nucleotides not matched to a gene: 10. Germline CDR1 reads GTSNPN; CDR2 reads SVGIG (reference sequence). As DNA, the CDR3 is TGTGCCTGGAAAGTGGCTAGCGGGAAAGTCTCCTACAATGAGCAGTTCTTC. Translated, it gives CAWKVASGKVSYNEQFF.